This T cell receptor beta chain originates from a study of OX40 agonist ivuxolimab in advanced cancers. Study outcomes and limitations: Compared with CD4+, CD8+ T cells on average had more expanded clones.

V gave up 4 bases and J gave up 7 bases, with 16 bases separating them. CDR1 is MDHEN and CDR2 is SYDVKM in the germline V gene. The CDR3 consists of 15 residues. Sequenced by immunoSEQ multiplex PCR; TCRdb stores in-frame clones only, minus some. The data contain about 35,000 clones, about 90% of them singletons. As concerns this clone: Its specificity is unknown.

V gene TRBV28 combines with J gene TRBJ2-2, with D perhaps TRBD2 (5 bases). Sequencing used CD4+ or CD8+ T cells sorted from blood, obtained in a trial of the OX40 agonist ivuxolimab. This receptor was taken from an adult with an advanced solid tumor such as melanoma, head and neck, liver or kidney cancer. This CDR3 reads CASSYTARAVGELFF. The CDR3 DNA follows: TGTGCCAGCAGTTATACTGCGAGGGCCGTCGGGGAGCTGTTTTTT.